The rows below give T cell receptor beta chains drawn from one sample of a study of blood T cell repertoires in COVID-19. Assay: immunoSEQ multiplex PCR; the TCRdb copy retains only in-frame clones and omits some. The sample carries some 150,000 clones, 75% to 85% recorded once. The sequenced material came from peripheral blood. All receptors come from a woman aged 45 to 65 with acute or convalescent COVID-19. The CDR3 runs from the conserved cysteine through the conserved F or W. The D gene is left open where the match is weak. The listing skips clone size in some rows; elsewhere it reads once, few, many or a size class.

CDR3 protein	CDR3 DNA	clone size	J gene	V gene	D gene
CASSLGAAGTGHEKLFF	TGTGCCAGCAGCTTAGGAGCGGCTGGGACAGGGCATGAAAAACTGTTTTTT	-	TRBJ1-4	TRBV11-2	TRBD1
CASSQVWGETGNTIYF	TGCGCCAGCAGCCAAGTTTGGGGAGAGACTGGAAACACCATATATTTT	once	TRBJ1-3	TRBV4-3	-
CASSPPGQGPQYF	TGTGCCAGCAGCCCCCCGGGACAGGGGCCCCAGTACTTC	-	TRBJ2-5	TRBV7-2	TRBD1
CASSLGEYSPLHF	TGTGCCAGCAGCTTAGGGGAGTATTCACCCCTCCACTTT	few	TRBJ1-6	TRBV7-8	-
CASAGDSYEQYF	TGTGCCAGCGCAGGTGACTCCTACGAGCAGTACTTC	once	TRBJ2-7	TRBV12-3/TRBV12-4	-
CASSFTIGAPDTQYF	TGTGCCAGCAGCTTCACGATAGGGGCCCCAGATACGCAGTATTTT	-	TRBJ2-3	TRBV7-2	-
CASSPGDRVYEQYF	TGTGCCAGCAGTCCAGGGGACAGGGTCTACGAGCAGTACTTC	-	TRBJ2-7	TRBV6-2/TRBV6-3	TRBD1
CASSLSLNYGYTF	TGTGCCAGCAGTTTATCACTGAACTATGGCTACACCTTC	once	TRBJ1-2	TRBV27	-
CASSPEGQGLSDGYTF	TGCGCCAGCAGCCCCGAGGGACAGGGGCTTAGCGATGGCTACACCTTC	-	TRBJ1-2	TRBV4-3	TRBD1
CASSPAGTGSSALHF	TGTGCCAGCTCACCGGCGGGGACAGGGTCGTCAGCCCTCCACTTT	-	TRBJ1-6	TRBV18	TRBD1
CASSGGAGRYEQYF	TGCGCCAGCAGCGGCGGCGCAGGGCGGTACGAGCAGTACTTC	-	TRBJ2-7	TRBV5-1	-
CASSLEDRVNQPQHF	TGTGCCAGCAGCTTGGAGGACAGGGTCAATCAGCCCCAGCATTTT	-	TRBJ1-5	TRBV7-6	TRBD1
CASSPQQAGDTQYF	TGTGCCAGCTCACCACAACAAGCGGGAGATACGCAGTATTTT	-	TRBJ2-3	TRBV18	-
CASSPRTGVGNQPQHF	TGTGCCAGCTCACCCAGGACAGGGGTTGGGAATCAGCCCCAGCATTTT	-	TRBJ1-5	TRBV18	TRBD1
CASSVTSAAYEQYF	TGTGCCAGCAGCGTGACTAGCGCCGCCTACGAGCAGTACTTC	-	TRBJ2-7	TRBV6-5	TRBD2
CASSEALRRVLSLAFF	TGTGCCAGCAGTGAAGCCCTTCGCCGGGTATTATCTCTAGCTTTCTTT	-	TRBJ1-1	TRBV6-1	-
CASSQDYVPGNIQYF	TGCGCCAGCAGCCAAGATTACGTCCCGGGTAACATTCAGTACTTC	-	TRBJ2-4	TRBV4-3	-
CACSQGSEQYF	TGTGCCTGCTCACAGGGGAGCGAGCAGTACTTC	-	TRBJ2-7	TRBV30	TRBD1
CASSRDGAVWDSPLHF	TGCGCCAGCAGCCGAGATGGGGCCGTTTGGGATTCACCCCTCCACTTT	-	TRBJ1-6	TRBV4-3	-
CASSIGGETQYF	TGTGCCAGTAGTATCGGGGGGGAGACCCAGTACTTC	-	TRBJ2-5	TRBV19	TRBD2
CASSYRDRGPGELFF	TGTGCCAGCAGTTACCGGGACAGGGGCCCCGGGGAGCTGTTTTTT	-	TRBJ2-2	TRBV2	TRBD1
CASRSRDLNTGELFF	TGTGCCAGTAGGAGCCGGGACTTAAACACCGGGGAGCTGTTTTTT	-	TRBJ2-2	TRBV19	-
CASKLEGESSYEQYF	TGTGCCAGCAAGTTAGAGGGGGAGAGCTCCTACGAGCAGTACTTC	-	TRBJ2-7	TRBV2	-
CASSLAQSGNTIYF	TGTGCCAGCAGCTTAGCACAATCTGGAAACACCATATATTTT	-	TRBJ1-3	TRBV7-9	-
CASSQENRGLSGNTIYF	TGCGCCAGCAGCCAAGAGAACAGGGGATTATCTGGAAACACCATATATTTT	-	TRBJ1-3	TRBV4-3	TRBD1
CASSVVSGTSYNEQFF	TGTGCCAGTAGTGTTGTTAGCGGGACCTCCTACAATGAGCAGTTCTTC	-	TRBJ2-1	TRBV19	TRBD2
CASSQVGGRAGELFF	TGTGCCAGCAGCCAAGTCGGAGGGAGGGCCGGGGAGCTGTTTTTT	-	TRBJ2-2	TRBV3-1/TRBV3-2	TRBD2
CASSLDAGLNEKLFF	TGTGCCAGCAGCTTGGATGCAGGACTTAATGAAAAACTGTTTTTT	-	TRBJ1-4	TRBV5-4	-
CASSPPGGLAGSIISQETQYF	TGTGCCAGCTCACCACCGGGGGGACTAGCGGGATCCATTATTTCCCAAGAGACCCAGTACTTC	-	TRBJ2-5	TRBV18	TRBD2